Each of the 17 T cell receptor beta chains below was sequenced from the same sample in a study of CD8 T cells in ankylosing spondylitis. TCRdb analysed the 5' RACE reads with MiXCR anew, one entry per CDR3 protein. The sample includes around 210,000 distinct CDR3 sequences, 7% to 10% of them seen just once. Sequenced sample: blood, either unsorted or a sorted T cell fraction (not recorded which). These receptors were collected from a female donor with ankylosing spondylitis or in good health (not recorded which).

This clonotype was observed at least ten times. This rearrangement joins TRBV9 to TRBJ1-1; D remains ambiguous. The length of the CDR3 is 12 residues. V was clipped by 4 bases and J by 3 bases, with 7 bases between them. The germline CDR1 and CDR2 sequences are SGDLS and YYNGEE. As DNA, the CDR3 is TGTGCCAGCAGCACTCAATACACTGAAGCTTTCTTT. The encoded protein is CASSTQYTEAFF.

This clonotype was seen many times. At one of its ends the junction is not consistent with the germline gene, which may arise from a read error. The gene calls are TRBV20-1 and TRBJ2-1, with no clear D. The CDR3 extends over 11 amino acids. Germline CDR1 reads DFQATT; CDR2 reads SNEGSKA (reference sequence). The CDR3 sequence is CSARKDHEHSF. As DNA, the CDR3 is TGCAGTGCTAGGAAGGACCACGAACATAGCTTC.

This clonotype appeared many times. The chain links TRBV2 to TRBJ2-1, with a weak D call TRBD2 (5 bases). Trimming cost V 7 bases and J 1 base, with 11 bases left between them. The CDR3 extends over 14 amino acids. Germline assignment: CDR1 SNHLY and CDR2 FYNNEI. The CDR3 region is CASTYRTSYNEQFF. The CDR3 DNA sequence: TGTGCCAGCACTTATAGGACTTCCTACAATGAGCAGTTCTTC.

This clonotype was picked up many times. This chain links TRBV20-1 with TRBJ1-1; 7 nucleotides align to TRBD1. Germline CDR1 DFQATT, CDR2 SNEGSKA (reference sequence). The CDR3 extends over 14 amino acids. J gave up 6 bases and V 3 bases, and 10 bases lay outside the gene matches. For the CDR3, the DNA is TGCAGTGCTAGTCGCCCGGGACAGTGGCCTGAAGCTTTCTTT. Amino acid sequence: CSASRPGQWPEAFF.

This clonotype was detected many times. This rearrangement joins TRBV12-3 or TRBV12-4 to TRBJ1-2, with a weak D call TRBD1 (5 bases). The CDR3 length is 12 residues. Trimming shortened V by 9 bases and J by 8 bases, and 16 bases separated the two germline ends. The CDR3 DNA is TGTGCCAGTTCGCAGGGCGGAAAGGGCTACACCTTC. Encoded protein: CASSQGGKGYTF.

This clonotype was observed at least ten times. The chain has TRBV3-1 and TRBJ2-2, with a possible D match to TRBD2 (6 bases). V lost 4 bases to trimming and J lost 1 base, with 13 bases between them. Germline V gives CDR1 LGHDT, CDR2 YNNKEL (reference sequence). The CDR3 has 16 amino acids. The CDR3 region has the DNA TGTGCCAGCAGCCTTAGTAGCGGAAGGAACACCGGGGAGCTGTTTTTT. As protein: CASSLSSGRNTGELFF.

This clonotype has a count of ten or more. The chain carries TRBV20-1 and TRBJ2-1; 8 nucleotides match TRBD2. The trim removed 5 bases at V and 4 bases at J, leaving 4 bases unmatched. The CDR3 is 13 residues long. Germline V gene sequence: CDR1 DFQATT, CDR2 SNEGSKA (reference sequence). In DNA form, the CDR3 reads TGCAGTGCTTATAGCGGGACTTACAATGAGCAGTTCTTC. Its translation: CSAYSGTYNEQFF.

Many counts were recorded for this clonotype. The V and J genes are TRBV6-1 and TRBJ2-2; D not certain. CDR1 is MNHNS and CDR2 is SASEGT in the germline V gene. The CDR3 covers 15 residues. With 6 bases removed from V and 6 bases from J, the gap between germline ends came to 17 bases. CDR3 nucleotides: TGTGCCAGCAGCCCCGACCCCGGATCCCCCGGGGAGCTGTTTTTT. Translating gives CASSPDPGSPGELFF.

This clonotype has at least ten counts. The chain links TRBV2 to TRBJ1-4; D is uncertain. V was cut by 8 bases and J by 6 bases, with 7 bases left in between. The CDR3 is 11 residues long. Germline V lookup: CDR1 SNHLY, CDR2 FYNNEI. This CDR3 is CASAEYEKLFF. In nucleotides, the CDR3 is TGTGCCAGCGCAGAGTATGAAAAACTGTTTTTT.

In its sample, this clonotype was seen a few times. DNA for the CDR3: TGTGCCAGCAGTTTTAGCGGGGGCTTTGCGGGAGTAGGGTACAATGAGCAGTTCTTC. This translates into CASSFSGGFAGVGYNEQFF. The chain has TRBV12-3 or TRBV12-4 and TRBJ2-1; 9 bases fit TRBD2. V shed 3 bases, J shed 4 bases, and the junction held 16 bases outside the gene matches. The CDR3 is 19 amino acids.

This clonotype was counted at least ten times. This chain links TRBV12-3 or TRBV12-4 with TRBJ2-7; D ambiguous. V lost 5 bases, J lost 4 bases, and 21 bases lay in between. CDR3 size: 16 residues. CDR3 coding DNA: TGTGCCAGCAGTACCTCTAAGGTGGGTGCGGTATACGAGCAGTACTTC. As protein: CASSTSKVGAVYEQYF.

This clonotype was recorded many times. Here the CDR3 DNA reads TGCGCCAGCAGCTTGAGCGGGACAGAGACTGAAGCTTTCTTT. This sequence encodes CASSLSGTETEAFF. The V call is TRBV5-1, the J call TRBJ1-1; TRBD1 matches at 7 bases. Per the germline V gene, CDR1 is SGHRS and CDR2 is YFSETQ. The CDR3 sequence is 14 residues long. Unmatched junction bases numbered 5, after V lost 1 base and J lost 5 bases.

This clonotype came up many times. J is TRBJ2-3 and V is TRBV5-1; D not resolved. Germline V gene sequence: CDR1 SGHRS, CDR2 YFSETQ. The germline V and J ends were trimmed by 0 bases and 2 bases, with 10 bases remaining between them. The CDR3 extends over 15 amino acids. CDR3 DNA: TGCGCCAGCAGCTTGGACTCGAGAGACACAGATACGCAGTATTTT. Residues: CASSLDSRDTDTQYF.

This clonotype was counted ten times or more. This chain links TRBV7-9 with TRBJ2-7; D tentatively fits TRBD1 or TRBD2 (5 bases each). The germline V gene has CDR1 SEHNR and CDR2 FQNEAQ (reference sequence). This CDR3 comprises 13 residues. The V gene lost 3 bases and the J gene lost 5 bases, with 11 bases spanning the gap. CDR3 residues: CASSFPGRDEQYF. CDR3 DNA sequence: TGTGCCAGCAGCTTCCCAGGGAGAGACGAGCAGTACTTC.

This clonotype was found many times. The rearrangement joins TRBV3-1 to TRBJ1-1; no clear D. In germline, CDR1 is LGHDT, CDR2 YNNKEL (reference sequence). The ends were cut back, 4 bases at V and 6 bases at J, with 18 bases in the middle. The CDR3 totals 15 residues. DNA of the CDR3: TGTGCCAGCAGCCCCCGGTTTGAGGTTGGGCCTGAAGCTTTCTTT. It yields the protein CASSPRFEVGPEAFF.

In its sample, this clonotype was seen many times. CDR3 sequence reads: CASDRNTEAFF. The CDR3 DNA reads TGTGCCAGCGACAGGAACACTGAAGCTTTCTTT. This chain links TRBV28 with TRBJ1-1; D is perhaps TRBD1 (5 bases). Germline CDR1 MDHEN, CDR2 SYDVKM. The CDR3 runs 11 residues. Between the trimmed V and J ends, which lost 8 bases and 1 base, there was a span of 5 bases.

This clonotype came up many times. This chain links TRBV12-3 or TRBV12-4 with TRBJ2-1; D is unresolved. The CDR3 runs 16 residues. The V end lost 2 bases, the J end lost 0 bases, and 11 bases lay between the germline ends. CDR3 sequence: CASSLLSANSYNEQFF. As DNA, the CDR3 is TGTGCCAGCAGTTTACTGTCGGCTAACTCCTACAATGAGCAGTTCTTC.